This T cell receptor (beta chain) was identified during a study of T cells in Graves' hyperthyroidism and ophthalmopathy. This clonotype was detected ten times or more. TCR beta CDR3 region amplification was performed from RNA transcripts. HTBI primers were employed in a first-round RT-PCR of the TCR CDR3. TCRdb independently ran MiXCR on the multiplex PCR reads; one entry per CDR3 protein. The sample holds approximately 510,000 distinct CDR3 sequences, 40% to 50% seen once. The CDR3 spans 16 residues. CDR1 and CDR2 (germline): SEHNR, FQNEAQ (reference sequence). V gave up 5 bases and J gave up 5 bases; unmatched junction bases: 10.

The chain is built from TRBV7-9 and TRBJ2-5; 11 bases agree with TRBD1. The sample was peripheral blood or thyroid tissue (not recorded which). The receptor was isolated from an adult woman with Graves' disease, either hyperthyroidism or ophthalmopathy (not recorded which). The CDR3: CASSTDRGPTLETQYF. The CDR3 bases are TGTGCCAGCAGCACGGACAGGGGGCCGACGCTGGAGACCCAGTACTTC.